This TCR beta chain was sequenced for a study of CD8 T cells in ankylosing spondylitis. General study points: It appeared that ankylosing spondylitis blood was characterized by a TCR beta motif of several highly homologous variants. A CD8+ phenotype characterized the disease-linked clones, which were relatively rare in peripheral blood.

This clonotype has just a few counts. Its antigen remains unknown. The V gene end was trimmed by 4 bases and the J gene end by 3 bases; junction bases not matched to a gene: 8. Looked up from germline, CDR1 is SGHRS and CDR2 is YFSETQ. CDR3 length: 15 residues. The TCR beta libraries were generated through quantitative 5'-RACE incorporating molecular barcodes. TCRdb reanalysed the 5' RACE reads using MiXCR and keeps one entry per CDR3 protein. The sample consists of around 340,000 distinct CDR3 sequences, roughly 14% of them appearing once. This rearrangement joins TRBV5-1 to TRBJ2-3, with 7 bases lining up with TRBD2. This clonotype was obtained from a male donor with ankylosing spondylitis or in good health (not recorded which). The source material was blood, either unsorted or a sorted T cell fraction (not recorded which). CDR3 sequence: CASSESGARTDTQYF. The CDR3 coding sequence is TGCGCCAGCAGCGAGAGCGGGGCCAGGACAGATACGCAGTATTTT.